Listed below are T cell receptor beta chains from one sample, sequenced in a study of CXCR3-negative and CXCR3-positive naive CD8 T cells. TCRdb re-called the 5' RACE reads and shows each CDR3 protein once, DNA omitted. The record lists over 70,000 distinct CDR3 sequences, of which the ten most abundant hold 0.82%. The specimen was naive CXCR3+ CD8+ T cells from blood. These receptors were obtained from a human donor in good health. Some clones in this sample may be carry-over from other donors' samples. Both conserved end residues are part of each CDR3.

15	TRBJ2-3	TRBV27	CTSSLSGVLTDTQYF
15	TRBJ1-2	TRBV5-1	CASSLDPKTNYGYTF
12	TRBJ1-2	TRBV7-2	CASIRGGASYTF
17	TRBJ2-7	TRBV3-1	CASSQGLRGQLSYEQYF
17	TRBJ2-1	TRBV28	CASSLGLGVGGDNEQFF
15	TRBJ2-4	TRBV20-1	CSAPGTTIAKNIQYF
14	TRBJ1-1	TRBV10-3	CAISVGSLDTEAFF
15	TRBJ2-7	TRBV19	CASSIGPGSSYEQYF
15	TRBJ2-1	TRBV4-3	CASSQDVRSYNEQFF
14	TRBJ2-3	TRBV11-2	CASTRDSFTDTQYF
13	TRBJ2-3	TRBV6-2/TRBV6-3	CASSYSETDTQYF
15	TRBJ2-2	TRBV4-3	CASSPTGSQAGELFF
18	TRBJ2-5	TRBV7-2	CASSPSKVVAGGGKTQYF
15	TRBJ1-5	TRBV19	CASKSQAEGNQPQHF
15	TRBJ1-5	TRBV28	CASSLLRTGGQPQHF
17	TRBJ1-5	TRBV23-1	CASSLGRDKISNQPQHF
14	TRBJ1-1	TRBV29-1	CSVEDQGGNTEAFF
14	TRBJ1-1	TRBV9	CASSASGGRTEAFF
16	TRBJ2-5	TRBV15	CATSRDFTGEGETQYF
15	TRBJ1-6	TRBV2	CASRELTGRTSPLHF
12	TRBJ1-1	TRBV6-2/TRBV6-3	CASSFPYTEAFF
13	TRBJ2-5	TRBV7-9	CASSLWSGETQYF
17	TRBJ2-3	TRBV7-2	CASSLIAGQGYTDTQYF
14	TRBJ2-2	TRBV9	CASSVPSNTGELFF
18	TRBJ2-2	TRBV6-6	CASSWAEGVRTSGKELFF
12	TRBJ1-1	TRBV29-1	CSVQQGGTEAFF
15	TRBJ1-5	TRBV19	CASSITDYWNQPQHF
13	TRBJ2-7	TRBV5-1	CASSLSGGDEQYF
13	TRBJ2-1	TRBV2	CASSVGQNNEQFF
14	TRBJ2-7	TRBV27	CASSLSGIGNEQYF
15	TRBJ2-1	TRBV15	CATSRAKEQGNEQFF
14	TRBJ1-2	TRBV5-1	CASSLAAMTDGYTF
13	TRBJ1-6	TRBV20-1	CSALGGKRSPLHF
16	TRBJ2-5	TRBV28	CASSLVRGRRGGTQYF
14	TRBJ1-6	TRBV3-1	CASSQDSYNSPLHF
15	TRBJ2-3	TRBV24-1	CATSDLASRTDTQYF
15	TRBJ2-7	TRBV28	CASSFGVGLPYEQYF
11	TRBJ2-7	TRBV20-1	CSATPVSEQYF
16	TRBJ2-7	TRBV28	CASSSPGTGRLYEQYF
11	TRBJ2-5	TRBV6-2/TRBV6-3	CASSYVETQYF
15	TRBJ2-2	TRBV12-3/TRBV12-4	CASSKDRVVTGELFF
12	TRBJ2-1	TRBV20-1	CSATEGGNEQFF
15	TRBJ2-7	TRBV7-4	CASSPPSGFRLEQYF
14	TRBJ1-2	TRBV20-1	CSARGAAISDGYTF
16	TRBJ2-2	TRBV28	CASTPQGRADTGELFF
18	TRBJ2-7	TRBV4-2	CASSQDAGSREVPYEQYF
11	TRBJ2-3	TRBV29-1	CTGENTDTQYF
14	TRBJ2-7	TRBV29-1	CSVLGTASSYEQYF
13	TRBJ2-1	TRBV28	CATSALPYNEQFF
15	TRBJ2-1	TRBV3-1	CASSQAWGTYNEQFF
17	TRBJ2-7	TRBV28	CASTTAGGQGRTYEQYF
15	TRBJ2-1	TRBV7-6	CASSLETGTYNEQFF